The 27 T cell receptor beta chains listed next were all sequenced from one sample in a study of cytomegalovirus exposure and HLA in healthy donors. Researchers ran the PCR with 60 Vbeta and 13 Jbeta primers. The assay was immunoSEQ multiplex PCR, and TCRdb's table has in-frame clones only and misses some. The table records 130,000 to 150,000 clones, about four fifths of them present only once. Sequences were obtained from PBMCs. The receptors come from a middle-aged man in good health and CMV-seropositive.

V gene TRBV5-4 combines with J gene TRBJ2-3; 8 bases line up with TRBD2. V shed 4 bases and J 5 bases; nucleotides not matched to a gene: 9. CDR1 is SGHNT and CDR2 is YYREEE in the germline V gene (reference sequence). The CDR3 is made up of 15 amino acids. CDR3 residues: CASSGSGGPEDTQYF. Written as DNA, the CDR3 is TGTGCCAGCAGCGGGTCGGGAGGGCCGGAAGATACGCAGTATTTT.

This sequence joins TRBV30 and TRBJ2-3, with 7 bases lining up with TRBD1. This CDR3 has 13 residues. Germline V lookup: CDR1 GTSNPN, CDR2 SVGIG (reference sequence). V dropped 5 bases and J dropped 8; count of bases not matched to a gene: 10. The CDR3 nucleotides are TGTGCCTGGTCGACAGGGCCGCAGGGTACGCAGTATTTT. Protein: CAWSTGPQGTQYF.

This sequence joins TRBV5-1 and TRBJ2-1; 10 bases align to TRBD2. Germline V gene sequence: CDR1 SGHRS, CDR2 YFSETQ. Trimming removed 0 bases from V and 8 bases from J; junction bases left unmatched: 5. The CDR3 loop spans 15 amino acids. In nucleotides, the CDR3 is TGCGCCAGCAGCTTGGGGAGCGGGGGGGCCGATGAGCAGTTCTTC. It is translated as CASSLGSGGADEQFF. Combining the CDR3 with reference TRBV5-1 and TRBJ2-1 gives the whole variable domain KAGVTQTPRYLIKTRGQQVTLSCSPISGHRSVSWYQQTPGQGLQFLFEYFSETQRNKGNFPGRFSGRQFSNSRSEMNVSTLELGDSALYLCASSLGSGGADEQFFGPGTRLTVL.

This chain links TRBV9 with TRBJ2-7; maybe TRBD2 (5 bases). Looked up from germline, CDR1 is SGDLS and CDR2 is YYNGEE. CDR3 size: 16 residues. V lost 0 bases and J lost 1, with 14 bases in between. DNA of the CDR3: TGTGCCAGCAGCGTAGAACCGGGGATAACATCCTACGAGCAGTACTTC. It encodes CASSVEPGITSYEQYF.

The rearrangement joins TRBV9 to TRBJ2-3, with a tentative D call TRBD2 (5 bases). V was trimmed by 3 bases and J by 0 bases, leaving 14 bases between them. Germline CDR1 reads SGDLS; CDR2 reads YYNGEE. This CDR3 has 16 amino acids. The CDR3 loop reads CASSGTPRASTDTQYF. The CDR3, as DNA: TGTGCCAGCAGCGGGACTCCCCGTGCTAGCACAGATACGCAGTATTTT.

The chain links TRBV7-6 to TRBJ2-5; 10 positions agree with TRBD2. Germline CDR1 and CDR2: SGHVS and FNYEAQ. The CDR3 loop spans 16 amino acids. V lost 4 bases and J lost 4; bases outside the gene matches: 9. The DNA of the CDR3 is TGTGCCAGCAGCTCAAAACTAGCGGGAAAGGTAGAGACCCAGTACTTC. Translation: CASSSKLAGKVETQYF.

The chain is built from TRBV5-1 and TRBJ2-7; 10 bases are shared with TRBD2. Germline CDR1 reads SGHRS; CDR2 reads YFSETQ. Germline trimming cut 3 bases from V and 6 bases from J; bases unmatched to any gene: 12. This CDR3 spans 16 amino acids. DNA of the CDR3: TGCGCCAGCAGCTGGGGCCGGGCTAGCGGGAGCGGCGAGCAGTACTTC. It yields the protein CASSWGRASGSGEQYF.

CDR3 residues: CASSSGLTSTDTQYF. DNA of the CDR3: TGTGCCAGCAGCTCCGGACTAACTAGCACAGATACGCAGTATTTT. This chain connects TRBV7-9 to TRBJ2-3; D may be TRBD2 (6 bases). The germline V and J ends were trimmed by 4 bases and 0 bases, with 11 bases remaining between them. This CDR3 is built from 15 residues. The germline V gene has CDR1 SEHNR and CDR2 FQNEAQ (reference sequence).

The rearrangement joins TRBV15 to TRBJ2-5; 8 bases fit TRBD2. This CDR3 comprises 19 residues. Trimming took 0 bases from V and 11 from J; bases not matched to a gene: 23. Looked up from germline, CDR1 is LNHNV and CDR2 is YYDKDF (reference sequence). CDR3 nucleotides: TGTGCCACCAGCAGAGATCGGGGAGTAGCGGGGAGTCCCTCCGGAGAGCAGTACTTC. Translation gives CATSRDRGVAGSPSGEQYF. Full variable domain (outside the CDR3, taken from reference TRBV15 and TRBJ2-5): DAMVIQNPRYQVTQFGKPVTLSCSQTLNHNVMYWYQQKSSQAPKLLFHYYDKDFNNEADTPDNFQSRRPNTSFCFLDIRSPGLGDTAMYLCATSRDRGVAGSPSGEQYFGPGTRLLVL.

The rearrangement links TRBV19 to TRBJ1-2; D is undetermined. The CDR3 consists of 15 residues. Germline-derived CDR1 and CDR2 are LNHDA and SQIVND (reference sequence). Trimming pared 3 bases from V and 4 bases from J, leaving 15 bases between. The CDR3 bases are TGTGCCAGTAGTATGGTCAGGCCCGAGTTCTATGGCTACACCTTC. Protein product: CASSMVRPEFYGYTF. Drawing the rest from reference TRBV19 and TRBJ1-2, the complete variable domain is DGGITQSPKYLFRKEGQNVTLSCEQNLNHDAMYWYRQDPGQGLRLIYYSQIVNDFQKGDIAEGYSVSREKKESFPLTVTSAQKNPTAFYLCASSMVRPEFYGYTFGSGTRLTVV.

V usage is TRBV5-1 and J usage is TRBJ1-4; D not resolved. This CDR3 has 13 amino acids. The V and J ends lost 2 bases and 4 bases respectively, with 6 bases between them. CDR1 is SGHRS, CDR2 YFSETQ, per germline. Written as DNA, the CDR3 is TGCGCCAGCAGCTTATGGCTTAATGAAAAACTGTTTTTT. This codes for CASSLWLNEKLFF. The variable domain in full, completed from reference TRBV5-1 and TRBJ1-4, reads KAGVTQTPRYLIKTRGQQVTLSCSPISGHRSVSWYQQTPGQGLQFLFEYFSETQRNKGNFPGRFSGRQFSNSRSEMNVSTLELGDSALYLCASSLWLNEKLFFGSGTQLSVL.

J is TRBJ2-1 and V is TRBV19; tentatively, D is TRBD1 (7 bases). V was shortened by 4 bases and J by 2 bases, with 12 bases between the two germline ends. CDR1 is LNHDA and CDR2 is SQIVND in the germline V gene (reference sequence). There are 15 residues in the CDR3. CDR3 region: CASSRQGGTYNEQFF. The DNA for the CDR3 is TGTGCCAGTAGTAGGCAGGGGGGCACCTACAATGAGCAGTTCTTC.

V usage is TRBV7-7 and J usage is TRBJ2-5, with 7 bases identical to TRBD2. Germline lookup yields CDR1 SSHAT and CDR2 FNYEAQ (reference sequence). CDR3 length: 15 residues. V lost 1 base to trimming and J lost 3 bases; unmatched junction nucleotides: 5. The CDR3 nucleotides are TGTGCCAGCAGCTTAGGGCGGGGAGGGGAAGAGACCCAGTACTTC. Translation gives CASSLGRGGEETQYF.

This clone was seen a few times. The chain uses TRBV19 and TRBJ2-1; the match to TRBD2 covers 9 bases. CDR1 and CDR2 from the germline V gene are LNHDA and SQIVND (reference sequence). V lost 7 bases, J lost 8 bases, and 12 bases stayed unmatched. This CDR3 region has 15 residues. The CDR3: CASTYRGTSIDEQFF. CDR3 DNA: TGTGCCAGTACCTATAGGGGGACTAGCATCGATGAGCAGTTCTTC.

The J gene is TRBJ2-1, the V gene TRBV25-1; tentative D call: TRBD1 (5 bases). V lost 3 bases and J lost 7, with 13 bases in between. From germline, CDR1 is MGHDK and CDR2 SYGVNS. The CDR3 is 14 residues long. This CDR3 reads CASSDPGPINEQFF. The CDR3 DNA is TGTGCCAGCAGTGACCCAGGGCCTATTAATGAGCAGTTCTTC.

The J gene is TRBJ2-6, the V gene TRBV2; no reliable D call. Germline values: CDR1 SNHLY, CDR2 FYNNEI. Trimming took 8 bases from V and 0 from J, leaving 5 bases between them. CDR3 length equals 13 residues. CDR3 nucleotide sequence: TGTGCCAGCCGAGACTCTGGGGCCAACGTCCTGACTTTC. It specifies CASRDSGANVLTF.

This clone has a single count. The chain carries TRBV5-1 and TRBJ1-1; D possibly corresponds to TRBD1 (6 bases). The CDR3 sequence is 13 residues long. Trimming shortened V by 7 bases and J by 7 bases, and 17 bases separated the two germline ends. Germline V gene lookup returns CDR1 SGHRS and CDR2 YFSETQ. This CDR3 reads CASRTDHRYEAFF. CDR3 coding DNA: TGCGCCAGCCGGACAGATCATCGTTATGAAGCTTTCTTT.

The chain employs TRBV19 and TRBJ2-1; 7 bases agree with TRBD2. The CDR3 extends over 14 amino acids. From germline, CDR1 is LNHDA and CDR2 SQIVND (reference sequence). With V trimmed by 6 bases and J by 3 bases, 5 bases remained unmatched. The CDR3: CASRFRGVYNEQFF. The CDR3 DNA reads as TGTGCCAGTAGATTTCGGGGGGTCTACAATGAGCAGTTCTTC.

The sample holds a few counts of this clone. The J gene is TRBJ2-2, the V gene TRBV27, with TRBD1 identical over 10 bases. The J segment lost 9 bases and the V segment lost 6 bases, leaving 10 bases of the junction unmatched. Germline values: CDR1 MNHEY, CDR2 SMNVEV (reference sequence). The CDR3 spans 15 residues. DNA of the CDR3: TGTGCCAGCAGAGCCGGGACAGGGGTCCTTCGGGAGCTGTTTTTT. Its translation: CASRAGTGVLRELFF.

The chain carries TRBV7-9 and TRBJ2-1; tentative D call: TRBD2 (6 bases). The CDR3 runs 13 residues. The germline V and J ends were trimmed by 11 bases and 3 bases, with 14 bases remaining between them. Germline loops: CDR1 SEHNR, CDR2 FQNEAQ (reference sequence). In DNA, the CDR3 is TGTGCCGGGGGGAGTAACCTCTACAATGAGCAGTTCTTC. Protein: CAGGSNLYNEQFF.

The gene calls are TRBV9 and TRBJ2-3; TRBD2 might be the D (5 bases). The CDR3 spans 15 residues. Trimming cost V 4 bases and J 4 bases, with 16 bases left between them. Germline loops: CDR1 SGDLS, CDR2 YYNGEE. CDR3 sequence reads: CASSTGRGWADTQYF. CDR3 sequence (DNA): TGTGCCAGCAGCACGGGTCGGGGATGGGCAGATACGCAGTATTTT.

With respect to this clone: The same CDR3 arises from other DNA sequences in this sample as well. J is TRBJ1-1 and V is TRBV7-3; D is unclear. Germline V gene data show CDR1 as SGHTA and CDR2 as FQGTGA. The ends were cut back, 3 bases at V and 1 base at J, with 6 bases in the middle. The CDR3 runs to 13 residues. In nucleotides, the CDR3 is TGTGCCAGCAGCTTGAGGCAGAACACTGAAGCTTTCTTT. Protein: CASSLRQNTEAFF.

This chain uses TRBV4-3 with TRBJ1-3; D unclear. The V gene's germline CDR1 is LGHNA and CDR2 YSLEER. V lost 5 bases to trimming and J lost 0 bases, with 14 bases between them. The CDR3 is 16 residues long. CDR3 residues: CASSNWADRSGNTIYF. CDR3 in DNA: TGCGCCAGCAGCAATTGGGCAGACCGCTCTGGAAACACCATATATTTT.

The chain couples TRBV4-1 to TRBJ2-7; weak D call: TRBD2 (6 bases). This CDR3 is built from 15 residues. CDR1 is MGHRA, CDR2 YSYEKL, per germline. V was cut by 6 bases and J by 0 bases, with 15 bases left in between. CDR3 in DNA: TGCGCCAGCAGTCTACGGGACTCCAACTCCTACGAGCAGTACTTC. This sequence encodes CASSLRDSNSYEQYF.

The CDR3 bases are TGTGCCAGCAGCTTGGAGGAGATTACCATCCACCCTGGGGCCAACGTCCTGACTTTC. It codes for CASSLEEITIHPGANVLTF. The chain uses TRBV5-6 and TRBJ2-6; D call uncertain. The germline V gene encodes CDR1 SGHDT and CDR2 YYEEEE. This CDR3 region has 19 residues. V was trimmed by 0 bases and J by 2 bases, leaving 18 bases between them.

The gene calls are TRBV18 and TRBJ2-7; no definite D call. Germline V lookup: CDR1 KGHSH, CDR2 LQKENI. V lost 2 bases to trimming and J lost 2 bases, with 13 bases between them. This CDR3 is 15 amino acids long. The CDR3 is CASSPASDIAYEQYF. CDR3 DNA sequence: TGTGCCAGCTCACCAGCCTCTGACATCGCCTACGAGCAGTACTTC.

The gene calls are TRBV30 and TRBJ2-5; 8 bases are a match to TRBD1. The germline V gene encodes CDR1 GTSNPN and CDR2 SVGIG (reference sequence). This CDR3 spans 13 amino acids. V shed 4 bases and J 5 bases; nucleotides not matched to a gene: 6. The CDR3 DNA is TGTGCCTGGACCCGACAGGGGTCGGAGACCCAGTACTTC. It translates to CAWTRQGSETQYF.